Sequencing of this TCR beta chain was carried out in a study of identical twins. Study findings and constraints: Out-of-frame alpha sequences common to twins exhibited an excess of low generation probability. Conclusions were based on cross-sectional statistical analysis, without following the same donors. Cord blood beta clonotypes present at high abundance carried fewer insertions; no such pattern appeared in memory repertoires.

TCRdb reanalysed the 5' RACE reads using MiXCR and keeps one entry per CDR3 protein. The sample carries roughly 490,000 distinct CDR3 sequences, roughly an eighth recorded once. Turning to this clonotype: What it binds is unknown.

V shed 3 bases and J 4 bases; nucleotides not matched to a gene: 8. Germline-derived CDR1 and CDR2 are SQVTM and ANQGSEA. The CDR3 spans 14 residues. This same sample was also part of a study on yellow fever vaccine responses in identical twins. As that report states: Twins showed a vaccine T cell response that reportedly seemed partly convergent, partly personalized.

J is TRBJ1-2 and V is TRBV29-1; 7 bases line up with TRBD1. The source is a woman between 18 and 29 years old in good health. Sequencing input: CD4+ T cells sorted from blood. CDR3 nucleotides: TGCAGCGTTGATTCCTCTTCAGGGGGCTATGGCTACACCTTC. Translating gives CSVDSSSGGYGYTF.